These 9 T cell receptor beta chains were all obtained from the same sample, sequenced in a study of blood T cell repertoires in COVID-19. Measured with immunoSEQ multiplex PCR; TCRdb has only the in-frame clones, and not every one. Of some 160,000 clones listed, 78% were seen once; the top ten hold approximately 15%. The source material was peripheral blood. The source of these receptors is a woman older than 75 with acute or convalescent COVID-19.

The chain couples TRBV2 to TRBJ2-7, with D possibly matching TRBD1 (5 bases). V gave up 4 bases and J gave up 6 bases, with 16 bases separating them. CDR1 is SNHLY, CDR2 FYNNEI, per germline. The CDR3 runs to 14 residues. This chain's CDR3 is CASSGQSYLGEQYF. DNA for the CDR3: TGTGCCAGCAGTGGACAGTCTTACCTCGGCGAGCAGTACTTC.

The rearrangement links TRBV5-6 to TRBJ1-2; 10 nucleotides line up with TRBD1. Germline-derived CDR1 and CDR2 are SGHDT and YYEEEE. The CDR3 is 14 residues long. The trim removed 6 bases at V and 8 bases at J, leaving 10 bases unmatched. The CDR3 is CASMGDRGFDGYTF. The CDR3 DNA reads TGTGCCAGCATGGGGGACAGGGGATTTGACGGCTACACCTTC.

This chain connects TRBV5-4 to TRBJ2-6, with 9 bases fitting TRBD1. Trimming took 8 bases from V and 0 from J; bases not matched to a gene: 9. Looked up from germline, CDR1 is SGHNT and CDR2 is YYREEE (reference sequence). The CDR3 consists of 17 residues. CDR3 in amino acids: CASTNRGRVSGANVLTF. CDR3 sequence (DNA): TGTGCCAGTACCAACAGGGGGCGCGTCTCTGGGGCCAACGTCCTGACTTTC.

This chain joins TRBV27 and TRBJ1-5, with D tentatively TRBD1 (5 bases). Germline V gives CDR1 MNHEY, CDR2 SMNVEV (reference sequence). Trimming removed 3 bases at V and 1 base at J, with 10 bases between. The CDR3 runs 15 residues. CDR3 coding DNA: TGTGCCAGCAGTTTGGGGGGAGGCAGCAATCAGCCCCAGCATTTT. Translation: CASSLGGGSNQPQHF.

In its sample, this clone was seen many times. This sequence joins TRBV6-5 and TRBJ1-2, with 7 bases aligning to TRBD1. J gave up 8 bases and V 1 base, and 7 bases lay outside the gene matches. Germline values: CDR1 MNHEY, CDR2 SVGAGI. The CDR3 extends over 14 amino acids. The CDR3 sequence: CASSYLTGVDGYTF. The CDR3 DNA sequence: TGTGCCAGCAGTTACTTAACAGGGGTAGACGGCTACACCTTC.

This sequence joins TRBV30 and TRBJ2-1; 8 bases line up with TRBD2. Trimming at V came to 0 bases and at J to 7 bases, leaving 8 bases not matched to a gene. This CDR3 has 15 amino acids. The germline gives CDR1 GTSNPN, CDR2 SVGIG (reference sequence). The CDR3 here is CAWSVDGRAGNEQFF. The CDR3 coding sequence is TGTGCCTGGAGTGTCGACGGGAGGGCTGGGAATGAGCAGTTCTTC. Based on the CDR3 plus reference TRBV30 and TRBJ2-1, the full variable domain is SQTIHQWPATLVQPVGSPLSLECTVEGTSNPNLYWYRQAAGRGLQLLFYSVGIGQISSEVPQNLSASRPQDRQFILSSKKLLLSDSGFYLCAWSVDGRAGNEQFFGPGTRLTVL.

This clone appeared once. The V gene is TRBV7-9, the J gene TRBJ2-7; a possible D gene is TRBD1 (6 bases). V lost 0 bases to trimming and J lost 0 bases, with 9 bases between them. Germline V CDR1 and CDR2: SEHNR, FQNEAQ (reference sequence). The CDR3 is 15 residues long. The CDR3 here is CASSLAGGISYEQYF. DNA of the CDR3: TGTGCCAGCAGCTTAGCAGGGGGTATCTCCTACGAGCAGTACTTC. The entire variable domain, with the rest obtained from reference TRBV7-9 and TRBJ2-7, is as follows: DTGVSQNPRHKITKRGQNVTFRCDPISEHNRLYWYRQTLGQGPEFLTYFQNEAQLEKSRLLSDRFSAERPKGSFSTLEIQRTEQGDSAMYLCASSLAGGISYEQYFGPGTRLTVT.

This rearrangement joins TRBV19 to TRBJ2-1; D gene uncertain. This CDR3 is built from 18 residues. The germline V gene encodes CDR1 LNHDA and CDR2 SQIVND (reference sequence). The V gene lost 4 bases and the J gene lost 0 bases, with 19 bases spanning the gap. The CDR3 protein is CASSNSKVVLSSYNEQFF. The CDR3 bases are TGTGCCAGTAGTAATAGCAAAGTTGTCCTAAGCTCCTACAATGAGCAGTTCTTC. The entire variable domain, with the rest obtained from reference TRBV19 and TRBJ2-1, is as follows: DGGITQSPKYLFRKEGQNVTLSCEQNLNHDAMYWYRQDPGQGLRLIYYSQIVNDFQKGDIAEGYSVSREKKESFPLTVTSAQKNPTAFYLCASSNSKVVLSSYNEQFFGPGTRLTVL.

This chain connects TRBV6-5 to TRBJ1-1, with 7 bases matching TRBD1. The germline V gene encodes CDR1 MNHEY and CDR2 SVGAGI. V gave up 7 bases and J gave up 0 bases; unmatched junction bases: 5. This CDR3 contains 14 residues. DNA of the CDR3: TGTGCCAGCATGTTCACAGGGGTGAACACTGAAGCTTTCTTT. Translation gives CASMFTGVNTEAFF.